This T cell receptor (beta chain) derives from a study of blood T cell repertoires in COVID-19. As for the study in general: Acute and convalescent COVID-19 specimens originated in the United States, Italy and Spain. From T cells, B-cell-depleted T cells, or PBMCs came the material, which was cDNA or gDNA.

Only one count was recorded for this clone. Under the authors' procedure: How many nucleated cells were present was estimated from reference gene primer amplification. Profiling relied on immunoSEQ multiplex PCR, and the TCRdb table lists in-frame clones only, not all of them. V and J calls and clone size are copied from that table; D and trimming were computed from the DNA. The sample lists tens of thousands of clones, roughly 80% occurring once. This CDR3 contains 14 residues. Between the trimmed V and J ends, which lost 2 bases and 4 bases, there was a span of 10 bases. Germline CDR1 MRHNA, CDR2 SNTAGT.

Material for sequencing was peripheral blood. J is TRBJ2-3 and V is TRBV6-4; D is undetermined. This sequence was found in an older woman with acute or convalescent COVID-19. The CDR3: CASSDPFPPDTQYF. Written as DNA, the CDR3 is TGTGCCAGCAGTGACCCCTTCCCCCCAGATACGCAGTATTTT.